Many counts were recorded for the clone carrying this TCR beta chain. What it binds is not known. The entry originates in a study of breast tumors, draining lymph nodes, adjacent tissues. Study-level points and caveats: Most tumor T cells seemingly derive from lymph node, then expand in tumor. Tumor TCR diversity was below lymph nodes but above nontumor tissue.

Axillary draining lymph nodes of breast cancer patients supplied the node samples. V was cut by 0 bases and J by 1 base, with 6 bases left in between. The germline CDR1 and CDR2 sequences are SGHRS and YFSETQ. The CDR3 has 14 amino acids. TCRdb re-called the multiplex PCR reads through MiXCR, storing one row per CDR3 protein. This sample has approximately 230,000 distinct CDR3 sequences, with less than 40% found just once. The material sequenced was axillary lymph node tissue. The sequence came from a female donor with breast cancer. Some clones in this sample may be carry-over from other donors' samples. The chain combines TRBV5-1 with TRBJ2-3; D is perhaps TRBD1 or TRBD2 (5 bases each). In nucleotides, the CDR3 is TGCGCCAGCAGCTTGGGAGGGGGCACAGATACGCAGTATTTT. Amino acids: CASSLGGGTDTQYF. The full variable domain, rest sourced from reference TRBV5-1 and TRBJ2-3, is KAGVTQTPRYLIKTRGQQVTLSCSPISGHRSVSWYQQTPGQGLQFLFEYFSETQRNKGNFPGRFSGRQFSNSRSEMNVSTLELGDSALYLCASSLGGGTDTQYFGPGTRLTVL.